This TCR beta chain was documented in a study of blood T cell repertoires in COVID-19. Across the study: Material from acute and convalescent COVID-19 was sourced from the United States, Italy and Spain. From T cells, B-cell-depleted T cells, or PBMCs came the material, which was cDNA or gDNA.

Per the original methods: For nucleated cells, counts were estimated from reference gene primer amplification. The method was immunoSEQ multiplex PCR; TCRdb's version includes in-frame clones alone and lacks a portion of them. V and J calls and clone size are given by that table; D and trimming were obtained from the DNA. The data contain 90,000 to 130,000 clones, about 83% of them singletons. The receptor was derived from a woman aged 70-85 years with acute or convalescent COVID-19. The material sequenced was peripheral blood.

DNA of the CDR3: TGTGCCAGCAGCGCACAGCCTTCCTCCTATGGCTACACCTTC. It yields the protein CASSAQPSSYGYTF. The chain links TRBV9 to TRBJ1-2; D is unresolved. V lost 3 bases and J lost 4, with 13 bases in between. This CDR3 has 14 residues. CDR1 and CDR2 from the germline V gene are SGDLS and YYNGEE.